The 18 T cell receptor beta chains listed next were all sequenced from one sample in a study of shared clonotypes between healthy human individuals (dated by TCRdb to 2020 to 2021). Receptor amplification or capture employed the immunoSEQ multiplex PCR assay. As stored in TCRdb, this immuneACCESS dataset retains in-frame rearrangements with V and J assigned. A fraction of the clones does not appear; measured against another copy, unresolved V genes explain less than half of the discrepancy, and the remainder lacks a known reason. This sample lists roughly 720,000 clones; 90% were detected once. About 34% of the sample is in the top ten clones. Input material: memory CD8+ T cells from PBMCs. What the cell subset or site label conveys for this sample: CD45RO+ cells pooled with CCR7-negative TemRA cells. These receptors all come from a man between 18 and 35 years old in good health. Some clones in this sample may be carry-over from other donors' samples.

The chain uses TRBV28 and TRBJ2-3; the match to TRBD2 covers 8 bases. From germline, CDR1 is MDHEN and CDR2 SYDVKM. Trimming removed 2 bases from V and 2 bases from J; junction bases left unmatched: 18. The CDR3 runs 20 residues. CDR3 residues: CASSLVPSGSNSYSTDTQYF. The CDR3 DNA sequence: TGTGCCAGCAGTTTAGTCCCCAGCGGGAGTAACTCTTACTCCACAGATACGCAGTATTTT.

The CDR3 spells CASSGSSGRVGNEQFF. The CDR3 DNA reads TGTGCCAGCAGTGGGAGTAGCGGGAGGGTCGGGAATGAGCAGTTCTTC. V usage is TRBV2 and J usage is TRBJ2-1, with TRBD2 identical over 11 bases. Unmatched junction bases numbered 9, after V lost 4 bases and J lost 7 bases. This CDR3 is built from 16 residues. The V gene's germline CDR1 is SNHLY and CDR2 FYNNEI.

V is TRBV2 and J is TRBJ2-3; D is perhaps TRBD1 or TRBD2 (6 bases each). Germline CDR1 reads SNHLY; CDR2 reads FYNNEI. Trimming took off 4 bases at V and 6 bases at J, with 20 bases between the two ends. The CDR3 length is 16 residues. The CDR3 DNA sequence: TGTGCCAGCAGTGGGCTCAGGACAGAGGGGAGGGATACGCAGTATTTT. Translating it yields CASSGLRTEGRDTQYF.

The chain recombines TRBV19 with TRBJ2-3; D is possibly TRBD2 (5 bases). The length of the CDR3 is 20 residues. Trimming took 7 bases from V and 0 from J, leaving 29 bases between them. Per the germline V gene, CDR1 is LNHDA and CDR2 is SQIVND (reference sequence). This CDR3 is CASTPDSQLHPFSSTDTQYF. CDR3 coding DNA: TGTGCCAGTACCCCGGACTCCCAGCTCCACCCGTTTTCTAGCACAGATACGCAGTATTTT.

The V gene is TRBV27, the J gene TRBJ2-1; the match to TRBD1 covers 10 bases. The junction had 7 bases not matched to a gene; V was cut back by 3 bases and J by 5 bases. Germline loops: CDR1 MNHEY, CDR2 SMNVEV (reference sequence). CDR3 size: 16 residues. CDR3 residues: CASSFMGGQGNNEQFF. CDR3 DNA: TGTGCCAGCAGTTTTATGGGGGGACAGGGGAACAATGAGCAGTTCTTC.

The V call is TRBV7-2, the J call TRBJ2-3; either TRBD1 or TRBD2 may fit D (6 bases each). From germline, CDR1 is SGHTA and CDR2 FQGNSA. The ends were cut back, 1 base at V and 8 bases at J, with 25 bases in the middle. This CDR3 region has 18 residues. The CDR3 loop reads CASSLGPGLQKKGGTQYF. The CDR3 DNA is TGTGCCAGCAGCTTAGGCCCGGGACTCCAAAAAAAGGGGGGTACGCAGTATTTT.

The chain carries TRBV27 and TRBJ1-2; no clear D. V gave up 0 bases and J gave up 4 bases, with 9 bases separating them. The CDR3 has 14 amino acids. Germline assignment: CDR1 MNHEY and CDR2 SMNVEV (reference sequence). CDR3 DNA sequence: TGTGCCAGCAGTTTATCGTTGAATGCCTATGGCTACACCTTC. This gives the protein CASSLSLNAYGYTF.

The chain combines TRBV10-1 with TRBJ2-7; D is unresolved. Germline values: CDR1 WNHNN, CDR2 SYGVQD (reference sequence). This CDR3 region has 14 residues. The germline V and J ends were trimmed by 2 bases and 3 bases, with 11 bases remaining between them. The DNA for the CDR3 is TGCGCCAGCAGTGAGGGGTTAGCCTTCTACGAGCAGTACTTC. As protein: CASSEGLAFYEQYF.

The CDR3 nucleotides are TGTGCCAGCAAGCCAGGGAGGGGAAGTGGGCACGAGCAGTACTTC. Encoded protein: CASKPGRGSGHEQYF. V is TRBV6-5 and J is TRBJ2-7; 7 nucleotides line up with TRBD2. This CDR3 has 15 residues. The trim removed 7 bases at V and 5 bases at J, leaving 14 bases unmatched. Germline V gene sequence: CDR1 MNHEY, CDR2 SVGAGI.

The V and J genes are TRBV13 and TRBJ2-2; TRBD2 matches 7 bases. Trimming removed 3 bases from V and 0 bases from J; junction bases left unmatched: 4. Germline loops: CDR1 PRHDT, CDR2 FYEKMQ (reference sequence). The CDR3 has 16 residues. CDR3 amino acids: CASSFLAEANTGELFF. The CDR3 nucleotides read TGTGCCAGCAGCTTTCTAGCGGAGGCGAACACCGGGGAGCTGTTTTTT.

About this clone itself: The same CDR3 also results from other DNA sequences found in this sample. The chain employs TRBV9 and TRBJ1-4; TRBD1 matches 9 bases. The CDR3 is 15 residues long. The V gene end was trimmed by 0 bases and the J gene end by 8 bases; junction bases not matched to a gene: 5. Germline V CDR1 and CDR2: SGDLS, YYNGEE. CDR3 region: CASSVAGTGWEKLFF. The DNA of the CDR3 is TGTGCCAGCAGCGTAGCCGGGACAGGGTGGGAAAAACTGTTTTTT.

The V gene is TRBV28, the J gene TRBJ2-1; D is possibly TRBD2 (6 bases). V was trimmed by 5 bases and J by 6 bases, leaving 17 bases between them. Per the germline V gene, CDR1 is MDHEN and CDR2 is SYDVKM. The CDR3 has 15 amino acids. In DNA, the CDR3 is TGTGCCAGCAGTGATACGGGACTTCTGTTCAATGAGCAGTTCTTC. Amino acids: CASSDTGLLFNEQFF.

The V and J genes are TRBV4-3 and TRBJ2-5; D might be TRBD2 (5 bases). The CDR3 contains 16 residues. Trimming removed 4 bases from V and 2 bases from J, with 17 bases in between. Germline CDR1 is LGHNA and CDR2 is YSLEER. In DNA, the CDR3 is TGCGCCAGCAGCCGTCGAATCTCCGGGGATCAAGAGACCCAGTACTTC. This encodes CASSRRISGDQETQYF.

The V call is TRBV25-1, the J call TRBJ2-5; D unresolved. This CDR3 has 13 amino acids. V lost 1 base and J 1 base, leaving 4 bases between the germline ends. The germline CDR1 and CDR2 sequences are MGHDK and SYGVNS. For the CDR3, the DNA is TGTGCCAGCAGTGAATGGGGCCAAGAGACCCAGTACTTC. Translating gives CASSEWGQETQYF.

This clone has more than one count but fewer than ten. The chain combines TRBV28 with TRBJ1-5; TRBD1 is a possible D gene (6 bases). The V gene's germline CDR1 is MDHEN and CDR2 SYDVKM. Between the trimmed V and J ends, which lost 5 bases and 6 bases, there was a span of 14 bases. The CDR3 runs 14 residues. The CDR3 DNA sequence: TGTGCCAGCAGTGGTCGGGGGGCTCGTCAGCCCCAGCATTTT. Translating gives CASSGRGARQPQHF.

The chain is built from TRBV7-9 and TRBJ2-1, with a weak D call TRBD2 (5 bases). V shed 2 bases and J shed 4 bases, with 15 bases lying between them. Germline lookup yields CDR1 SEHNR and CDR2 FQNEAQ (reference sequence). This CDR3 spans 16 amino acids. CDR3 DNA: TGTGCCAGCAGCTTACCTGTCGACTATATGTACAATGAGCAGTTCTTC. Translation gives CASSLPVDYMYNEQFF.

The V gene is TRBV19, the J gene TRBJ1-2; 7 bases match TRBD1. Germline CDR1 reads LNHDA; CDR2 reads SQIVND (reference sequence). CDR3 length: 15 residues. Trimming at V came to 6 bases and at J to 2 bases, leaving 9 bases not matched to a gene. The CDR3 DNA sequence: TGTGCCAGTAGGTTATATGACAGGGAGAACTATGGCTACACCTTC. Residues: CASRLYDRENYGYTF.

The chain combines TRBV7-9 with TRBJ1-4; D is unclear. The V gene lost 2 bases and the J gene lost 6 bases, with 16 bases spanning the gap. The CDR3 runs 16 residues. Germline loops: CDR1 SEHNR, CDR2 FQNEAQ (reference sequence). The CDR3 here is CASSLKAGNTDEKLFF. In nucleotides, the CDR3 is TGTGCCAGCAGCTTAAAAGCGGGAAATACGGATGAAAAACTGTTTTTT.